This record covers a single TCR beta chain. The antigen remains unidentified. This sample was included in a study of cytomegalovirus exposure and HLA in healthy donors. Broader study findings: Later analysis associated a missense DCLRE1C variant with TCR beta V- and J-gene trimming. TCR beta sequences reportedly predicted most subjects' HLA-A and HLA-B alleles accurately. It was in a later analysis that TCR association rates were seen to vary by HLA locus, highest for DRB1 and lowest for HLA-C. Relative to equally common others, HLA-associated TCR beta chains showed greater clonal expansion in a later analysis.

Both 60 Vbeta primers and 13 Jbeta primers went into the PCR. The repertoire was sequenced with immunoSEQ multiplex PCR; TCRdb's copy has only in-frame clones and lacks some. The sample carries roughly 180,000 clones, around 80% recorded once. Germline-derived CDR1 and CDR2 are SGHVS and FNYEAQ. The CDR3 runs to 18 residues. With 2 bases clipped from V and 1 base from J, the junction kept 8 bases outside the gene matches. This clonotype originated in a female donor in good health and CMV-seronegative. V is TRBV7-6 and J is TRBJ1-3, with 10 nucleotides matching TRBD1. Sequencing used PBMCs. Here the CDR3 reads CASSLMAWDRGSGNTIYF. In nucleotides, the CDR3 is TGTGCCAGCAGCTTAATGGCTTGGGACAGGGGATCTGGAAACACCATATATTTT.